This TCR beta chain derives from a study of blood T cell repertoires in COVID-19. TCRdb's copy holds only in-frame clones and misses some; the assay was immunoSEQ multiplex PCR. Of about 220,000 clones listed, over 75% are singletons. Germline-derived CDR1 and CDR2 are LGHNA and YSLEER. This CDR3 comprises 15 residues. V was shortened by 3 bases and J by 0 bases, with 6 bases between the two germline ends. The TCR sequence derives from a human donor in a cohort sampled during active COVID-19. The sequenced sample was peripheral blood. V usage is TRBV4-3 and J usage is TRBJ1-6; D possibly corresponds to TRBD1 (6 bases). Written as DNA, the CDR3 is TGCGCCAGCAGCCAGGACAGCTCCTATAATTCACCCCTCCACTTT. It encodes CASSQDSSYNSPLHF.